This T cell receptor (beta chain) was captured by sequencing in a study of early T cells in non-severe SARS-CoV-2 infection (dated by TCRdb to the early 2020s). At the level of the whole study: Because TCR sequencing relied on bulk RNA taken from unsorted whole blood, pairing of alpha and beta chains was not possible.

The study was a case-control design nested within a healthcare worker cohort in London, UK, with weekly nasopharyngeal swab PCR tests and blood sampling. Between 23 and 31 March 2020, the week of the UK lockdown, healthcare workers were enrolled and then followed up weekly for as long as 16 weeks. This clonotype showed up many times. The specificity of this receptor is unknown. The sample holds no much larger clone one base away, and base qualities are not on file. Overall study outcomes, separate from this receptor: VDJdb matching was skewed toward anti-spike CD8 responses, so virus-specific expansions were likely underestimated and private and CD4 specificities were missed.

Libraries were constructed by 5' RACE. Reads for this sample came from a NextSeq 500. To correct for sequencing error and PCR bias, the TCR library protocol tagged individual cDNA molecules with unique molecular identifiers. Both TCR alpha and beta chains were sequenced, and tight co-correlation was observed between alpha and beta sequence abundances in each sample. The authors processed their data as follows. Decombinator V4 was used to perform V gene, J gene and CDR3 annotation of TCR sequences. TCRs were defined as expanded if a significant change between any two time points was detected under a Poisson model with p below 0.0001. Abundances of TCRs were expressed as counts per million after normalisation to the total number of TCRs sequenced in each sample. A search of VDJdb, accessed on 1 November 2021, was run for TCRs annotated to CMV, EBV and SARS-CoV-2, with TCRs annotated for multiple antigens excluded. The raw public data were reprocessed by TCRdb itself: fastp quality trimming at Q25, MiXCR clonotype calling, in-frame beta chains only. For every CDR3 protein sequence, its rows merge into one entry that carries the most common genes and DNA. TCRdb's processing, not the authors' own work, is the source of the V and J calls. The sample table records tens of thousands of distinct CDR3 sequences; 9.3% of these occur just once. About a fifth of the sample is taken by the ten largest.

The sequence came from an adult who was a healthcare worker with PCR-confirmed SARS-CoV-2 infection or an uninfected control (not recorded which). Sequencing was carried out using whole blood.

The CDR3 reads CSARLTSGGLTGELFF. The nucleotides are TGCAGTGCTAGACTTACTAGCGGGGGACTCACCGGGGAGCTGTTTTTT. The chain was built from TRBV20-1 and TRBJ2-2, and TRBD2 aligns with 11 junction nucleotides. V has 2 bases trimmed and J has 4 bases trimmed; junction bases matching no gene number 6. Counted from cysteine to phenylalanine, this CDR3 has 16 amino acids. The CDR3 DNA has 48 bases and is translated from base 1. CDR1 and CDR2, per the germline V gene (reference sequence), are DFQATT and SNEGSKA.